The clone carrying this T cell receptor beta chain was counted ten times or more. Its antigen is still unknown. Constant-region reverse primers amplified full-length variable regions, followed by semi-nested Nested Universal Primer A PCR. TCRdb recomputed calls from the 5' RACE reads with MiXCR, one row per CDR3 protein. The profile covers 30,000 to 35,000 distinct CDR3 sequences, with over 20% appearing a single time and 2% to 2.5% taken by the ten largest. Regarding the study as a whole: Tumor-infiltrating Treg TCR alpha and beta sequences overlapped most with tumor naive CD4+ T cells, then blood naive. Tumor memory CD4+ T cell TCR gene usage clustered with blood and lymph node memory CD4+ cells and lymph node naive CD4+ cells.

V was clipped by 1 base and J by 4 bases, with 15 bases between them. The germline V gene encodes CDR1 LGHDT and CDR2 YNNKEL (reference sequence). This CDR3 has 16 residues. Cells sorted as Tregs were CD4+, CD25+ and CD127-/low. V is TRBV3-1 and J is TRBJ2-3, with a weak D call TRBD2 (6 bases). The source is a female donor with breast cancer. The specimen was tumor-infiltrating Tregs sorted from the breast tumor. In DNA, the CDR3 is TGTGCCAGCAGCCAAGCGCGGGATGACGGCGCAGATACGCAGTATTTT. Protein: CASSQARDDGADTQYF.